What follows are 13 T cell receptor beta chains derived from one specimen sequenced in a study of spatial heterogeneity in lung cancer. TCRdb re-called the 5' RACE reads through MiXCR, storing one row per CDR3 protein. The sample carries some 6,500 distinct CDR3 sequences, around 3.1% recorded once. Whole-study results and caveats: Within tumors, counts of expanded alpha and beta TCRs tracked tumor mutation counts.

These receptors have no identified antigens. Sample time point: sample taken at primary tumor resection. Sequences were derived from lung tumor tissue, sampled at surgery. The receptors derive from a male donor with early-stage non-small cell lung cancer.

The rearrangement uses TRBV5-1 and TRBJ2-5; 14 positions agree with TRBD2. Looked up from germline, CDR1 is SGHRS and CDR2 is YFSETQ. The CDR3 totals 15 residues. The trim removed 8 bases at V and 1 base at J, leaving 4 bases unmatched. CDR3 sequence reads: CASRTSGGFQETQYF. CDR3 DNA sequence: TGCGCCAGTCGGACTAGCGGGGGGTTCCAAGAGACCCAGTACTTC.

This clonotype is deemed medium-sized. The chain combines TRBV10-2 with TRBJ1-5; 8 nucleotides agree with TRBD1. The J segment lost 7 bases and the V segment lost 6 bases, leaving 5 bases of the junction unmatched. The CDR3 totals 13 residues. The germline gives CDR1 WSHSY, CDR2 SAAADI. The CDR3 spells CASSDRGGQPQHF. CDR3 nucleotides: TGCGCCAGCAGCGACAGGGGAGGCCAGCCCCAGCATTTT.

At least ten counts were recorded for this clonotype. The genes are TRBV7-3 and TRBJ2-3, with 9 bases aligning to TRBD2. The germline gives CDR1 SGHTA, CDR2 FQGTGA. Trimming at V came to 5 bases and at J to 1 base, leaving 4 bases not matched to a gene. The CDR3 sequence is 15 residues long. CDR3 sequence reads: CASSRGGAGTDTQYF. The CDR3 bases are TGTGCCAGCAGCCGCGGGGGGGCGGGCACAGATACGCAGTATTTT.

A note on this clonotype: Since a much larger clone is just one base distant, this may be a read error. CDR3 in amino acids: CAPSDLTLPDTQYF. CDR3 DNA sequence: TGTGCCCCCAGTGATTTGACGCTCCCAGATACGCAGTATTTT. The chain uses TRBV24-1 and TRBJ2-3; D not resolved. CDR1 is KGHDR and CDR2 is SFDVKD in the germline V gene. The CDR3 length is 14 residues.

This clonotype was seen ten or more times. The V call is TRBV29-1, the J call TRBJ2-2, with 11 positions matching TRBD1. Germline CDR1 and CDR2: SQVTM and ANQGSEA. This CDR3 is built from 13 residues. J gave up 6 bases and V 8 bases, and 5 bases lay outside the gene matches. The CDR3 sequence is CSFRDRGSGELFF. In DNA form, the CDR3 reads TGCAGCTTCCGGGACAGGGGGTCCGGGGAGCTGTTTTTT.

In its sample, this clonotype ranks as medium-sized (0.01 to 0.1%). This chain uses TRBV20-1 with TRBJ2-3; TRBD1 might be the D (5 bases). Trimming took off 5 bases at V and 4 bases at J, with 10 bases between the two ends. CDR1 and CDR2 from the germline V gene are DFQATT and SNEGSKA (reference sequence). The CDR3 is 12 residues long. CDR3 loop: CSAQGPPDTQYF. Written as DNA, the CDR3 is TGCAGTGCTCAGGGTCCCCCAGATACGCAGTATTTT.

The rearrangement links TRBV19 to TRBJ2-2; TRBD1 matches at 8 bases. The length of the CDR3 is 13 residues. Germline V CDR1 and CDR2: LNHDA, SQIVND (reference sequence). The V segment lost 9 bases and the J segment 7 bases; nucleotides outside the gene matches: 7. The DNA of the CDR3 is TGTGCCAGCTCGACAGGGGTCGGCGGGGAGCTGTTTTTT. Translated, it gives CASSTGVGGELFF.

In this sample, this clonotype is medium-sized. The chain carries TRBV3-1 and TRBJ2-7; D gene ambiguous. The CDR3 consists of 11 residues. Germline V gene lookup returns CDR1 LGHDT and CDR2 YNNKEL (reference sequence). V gave up 3 bases and J gave up 5 bases, with 5 bases separating them. CDR3: CASSQTDEQYF. In DNA, the CDR3 is TGTGCCAGCAGCCAGACCGACGAGCAGTACTTC.

This clonotype came up many times. The CDR3 protein is CSVGGAGNEKLFF. CDR3 in DNA: TGCAGCGTTGGAGGGGCCGGTAATGAAAAACTGTTTTTT. The chain uses TRBV29-1 and TRBJ1-4; D is perhaps TRBD1 (5 bases). Germline V gene lookup returns CDR1 SQVTM and CDR2 ANQGSEA. The ends were cut back, 4 bases at V and 4 bases at J, with 10 bases in the middle. The CDR3 loop spans 13 amino acids.

The chain is built from TRBV9 and TRBJ2-5; D remains ambiguous. CDR1 is SGDLS, CDR2 YYNGEE, per germline. The CDR3 covers 13 residues. The V gene lost 4 bases and the J gene lost 1 base, with 8 bases spanning the gap. CDR3 residues: CASSPRCQETQYF. In DNA form, the CDR3 reads TGTGCCAGCAGCCCCCGGTGCCAAGAGACCCAGTACTTC.

This clonotype is categorized as medium-sized. CDR3 loop: CASSQLTGLGRTDTQYF. In nucleotides, the CDR3 is TGCGCCAGCAGCCAACTTACAGGGCTCGGGAGGACAGATACGCAGTATTTT. The chain combines TRBV4-1 with TRBJ2-3; tentative D call: TRBD2 (7 bases). Germline V gene lookup returns CDR1 MGHRA and CDR2 YSYEKL. V was cut by 2 bases and J by 3 bases, with 18 bases left in between. The CDR3 totals 17 residues.

The V and J genes are TRBV10-3 and TRBJ1-2, with D perhaps matching TRBD1 (6 bases). Germline CDR1 and CDR2: ENHRY and SYGVKD. Trimming took 6 bases from V and 10 from J, leaving 21 bases between them. CDR3 length: 14 amino acids. The CDR3 sequence is CAISGMGGGSDYTF. The CDR3, as DNA: TGTGCCATCAGCGGTATGGGGGGGGGCTCCGACTACACCTTC.

This clonotype was recorded at least ten times. This rearrangement joins TRBV11-2 to TRBJ2-1; TRBD2 is a possible D gene (6 bases). With 5 bases removed from V and 10 bases from J, the gap between germline ends came to 12 bases. Germline V CDR1 and CDR2: SGHAT, FQNNGV. There are 12 residues in the CDR3. CDR3 sequence reads: CASSPAREEQFF. For the CDR3, the DNA is TGTGCCAGCAGCCCCGCCCGGGAGGAGCAGTTCTTC.